Listed below are T cell receptor beta chains from one sample, sequenced in a study of CD8+ T cells in alopecia areata. Using immunoSEQ multiplex PCR, the repertoire was profiled, and TCRdb retains in-frame clones only, with some absent. This table holds approximately 99,000 clones, approximately 61% found once. Sequenced sample: NKG2D-low CD8+ T cells sorted from blood. The origin of the receptors is a human donor with alopecia areata. Each CDR3 is given with its conserved first and last residue. The order of the fields is V gene, clone size, D gene, J gene, CDR3 protein, CDR3 DNA. A D gene is named only where the DNA matches it firmly. Some rows have no size entry. The others give once, few or many, or a class for an expanded clone.

v_call: TRBV11-2; clone_size: few; d_call: TRBD2; j_call: TRBJ2-1; cdr3_aa: CASTELAGGRNEQFF; cdr3_nt: TGTGCCAGCACCGAGCTGGCGGGAGGGCGCAATGAGCAGTTCTTC
v_call: TRBV13; clone_size: NA; d_call: NA; j_call: TRBJ1-4; cdr3_aa: CASSLGSDEKLFF; cdr3_nt: TGTGCCAGCAGCTTAGGGTCAGATGAAAAACTGTTTTTT
v_call: TRBV4-1; clone_size: NA; d_call: TRBD2; j_call: TRBJ2-7; cdr3_aa: CASSLRGLAGDEQYF; cdr3_nt: TGCGCCAGCAGCCTGAGGGGACTAGCGGGGGACGAGCAGTACTTC
v_call: TRBV7-3; clone_size: NA; d_call: NA; j_call: TRBJ1-1; cdr3_aa: CASSSWGGTEAFF; cdr3_nt: TGTGCCAGCAGCTCCTGGGGGGGCACTGAAGCTTTCTTT
v_call: TRBV4-2; clone_size: NA; d_call: TRBD1; j_call: TRBJ1-2; cdr3_aa: CASSQATGSEIDGYTF; cdr3_nt: TGTGCCAGCAGCCAAGCGACAGGGTCGGAGATTGATGGCTACACCTTC
v_call: TRBV6-4; clone_size: NA; d_call: TRBD2; j_call: TRBJ2-1; cdr3_aa: CASSDSSGRAQEQFF; cdr3_nt: TGTGCCAGCAGTGACTCCAGCGGGAGGGCGCAGGAGCAGTTCTTC
v_call: TRBV28; clone_size: NA; d_call: NA; j_call: TRBJ2-7; cdr3_aa: CASTGDSYFHEQYF; cdr3_nt: TGTGCCAGCACGGGGGACTCTTACTTTCACGAGCAGTACTTC
v_call: TRBV2; clone_size: NA; d_call: NA; j_call: TRBJ1-3; cdr3_aa: CASTAGSGNTIYF; cdr3_nt: TGTGCCAGCACCGCGGGCTCTGGAAACACCATATATTTT
v_call: TRBV29-1; clone_size: NA; d_call: TRBD2; j_call: TRBJ2-1; cdr3_aa: CSVPLTSGSLLEQFF; cdr3_nt: TGCAGCGTTCCGCTGACTAGCGGGAGCCTGCTGGAGCAGTTCTTC
v_call: TRBV28; clone_size: NA; d_call: NA; j_call: TRBJ1-4; cdr3_aa: CASSYRATNEKLFF; cdr3_nt: TGTGCCAGCAGTTACAGGGCAACTAATGAAAAACTGTTTTTT
v_call: TRBV4-1; clone_size: few; d_call: NA; j_call: TRBJ2-5; cdr3_aa: CASSQDPAIQETQYF; cdr3_nt: TGCGCCAGCAGCCAAGATCCGGCAATACAAGAGACCCAGTACTTC
v_call: TRBV7-3; clone_size: NA; d_call: TRBD2; j_call: TRBJ2-3; cdr3_aa: CASSRSGAGTDTQYF; cdr3_nt: TGTGCCAGCAGTCGTAGCGGAGCGGGGACAGATACGCAGTATTTT
v_call: TRBV7-9; clone_size: NA; d_call: NA; j_call: TRBJ2-7; cdr3_aa: CASSVPGDLYEQYF; cdr3_nt: TGTGCCAGCAGCGTCCCCGGGGACCTGTACGAGCAGTACTTC
v_call: TRBV4-1; clone_size: few; d_call: NA; j_call: TRBJ2-3; cdr3_aa: CASSQERGWADTQYF; cdr3_nt: TGCGCCAGCAGCCAAGAGAGAGGGTGGGCAGATACGCAGTATTTT
v_call: TRBV18; clone_size: NA; d_call: NA; j_call: TRBJ2-1; cdr3_aa: CASYGPGNNEQFF; cdr3_nt: TGTGCCAGCTACGGGCCGGGGAACAATGAGCAGTTCTTC
v_call: TRBV29-1; clone_size: NA; d_call: NA; j_call: TRBJ2-7; cdr3_aa: CSVLAARNYEQYF; cdr3_nt: TGCAGCGTTCTTGCGGCCCGGAACTACGAGCAGTACTTC